Presented here are 30 T cell receptor beta chains from one specimen sequenced in a study of cytomegalovirus exposure and HLA in healthy donors. Vbeta (60) and Jbeta (13) primers were used in the PCR. Assay used: immunoSEQ multiplex PCR; TCRdb lists only in-frame clones, some missing. The profile shows 150,000 to 200,000 clones, 75% to 85% of them singletons. Sequencing input: PBMCs. These receptors originate from a boy aged 5-17 years in good health and CMV-seronegative.

The CDR3 sequence is CASSDLGQGANDYTF. DNA of the CDR3: TGTGCCAGCAGTGACCTCGGACAGGGAGCCAATGACTACACCTTC. The chain couples TRBV6-1 to TRBJ1-2, with TRBD1 identical over 8 bases. Germline-derived CDR1 and CDR2 are MNHNS and SASEGT. V was clipped by 3 bases and J by 10 bases; unmatched bases: 13. The CDR3 spans 15 residues.

This chain links TRBV5-1 with TRBJ1-1; 9 bases line up with TRBD1. V lost 4 bases and J lost 4; bases outside the gene matches: 5. CDR3 length equals 14 residues. The V gene's germline CDR1 is SGHRS and CDR2 YFSETQ. The CDR3 DNA reads TGCGCCAGCAGCCTACAGACAGGGGGCACTGAAGCTTTCTTT. This sequence encodes CASSLQTGGTEAFF.

The chain couples TRBV2 to TRBJ1-2, with 9 bases that match TRBD1. The CDR3 spans 15 residues. The V segment lost 5 bases and the J segment 2 bases; nucleotides outside the gene matches: 6. Germline CDR1 is SNHLY and CDR2 is FYNNEI. This chain's CDR3 is CASSHRDRVNYGYTF. CDR3 nucleotide sequence: TGTGCCAGCAGTCACCGGGACAGGGTAAACTATGGCTACACCTTC.

V and J are TRBV2 and TRBJ1-1, with TRBD1 matching over 8 bases. V dropped 10 bases and J dropped 4; count of bases not matched to a gene: 8. Germline CDR1 is SNHLY and CDR2 is FYNNEI. The length of the CDR3 is 13 residues. The chain's CDR3 is CATQGAQSTEAFF. For the CDR3, the DNA is TGTGCCACTCAGGGGGCGCAGAGCACTGAAGCTTTCTTT. The full variable domain, in which reference TRBV2 and TRBJ1-1 provide the parts outside the CDR3, is EPEVTQTPSHQVTQMGQEVILRCVPISNHLYFYWYRQILGQKVEFLVSFYNNEISEKSEIFDDQFSVERPDGSNFTLKIRSTKLEDSAMYFCATQGAQSTEAFFGQGTRLTVV.

The chain recombines TRBV27 with TRBJ2-7, with 9 bases identical to TRBD1. The CDR3 sequence is 15 residues long. Looked up from germline, CDR1 is MNHEY and CDR2 is SMNVEV (reference sequence). Trimming cost V 5 bases and J 6 bases; bases outside gene matches: 11. This CDR3 reads CASSIHRGLRGEQYF. The CDR3 bases are TGTGCCAGCAGTATTCACAGGGGGCTCCGGGGCGAGCAGTACTTC.

The V gene is TRBV7-2, the J gene TRBJ2-7; 8 positions agree with TRBD1. In germline, CDR1 is SGHTA, CDR2 FQGNSA. V lost 3 bases, J lost 3 bases, and 7 bases stayed unmatched. The CDR3 sequence is 15 residues long. CDR3 sequence reads: CASSFSRGQGYEQYF. In DNA form, the CDR3 reads TGTGCCAGCAGCTTTTCCCGAGGACAGGGCTACGAGCAGTACTTC.

The V call is TRBV5-1, the J call TRBJ2-7, with TRBD1 as a possible D gene (5 bases). Trimming stripped 3 bases from V and 7 bases from J, with 17 bases between. The CDR3 runs to 14 residues. Germline V gene lookup returns CDR1 SGHRS and CDR2 YFSETQ. CDR3 sequence reads: CASSYRTQGTEQYF. In DNA, the CDR3 is TGCGCCAGCAGCTACCGAACTCAGGGAACGGAGCAGTACTTC.

This clone was seen only a few times. The V call is TRBV5-4, the J call TRBJ2-1; 7 nucleotides align to TRBD2. The CDR3 is made up of 15 amino acids. V lost 0 bases, J lost 0 bases, and 0 bases stayed unmatched. Germline CDR1 and CDR2: SGHNT and YYREEE (reference sequence). CDR3 bases: TGTGCCAGCAGCTTGGGCGGGAGCTCCTACAATGAGCAGTTCTTC. Encoded protein: CASSLGGSSYNEQFF.

V is TRBV4-1 and J is TRBJ2-3; D gene unclear. The V and J ends lost 1 base and 0 bases respectively, with 8 bases between them. CDR1 MGHRA and CDR2 YSYEKL come from the germline V gene. CDR3 length equals 15 residues. As DNA, the CDR3 is TGCGCCAGCAGCCAAGGTGCAGGTAGCACAGATACGCAGTATTTT. As protein: CASSQGAGSTDTQYF.

The gene calls are TRBV19 and TRBJ2-5, with 9 bases fitting TRBD1. The end of the DNA is better explained by TRBJ2-7, so the J call may be wrong. From germline, CDR1 is LNHDA and CDR2 SQIVND (reference sequence). This CDR3 comprises 14 residues. The CDR3 bases are TGTGCCAGTAGTATGGGGGACAGGGCCTACGAGCAGTACTTC. Its translation is CASSMGDRAYEQYF.

This chain links TRBV9 with TRBJ1-2, with a weak D call TRBD1 (5 bases). The V and J ends lost 0 bases and 6 bases respectively, with 15 bases between them. The V gene's germline CDR1 is SGDLS and CDR2 YYNGEE. The CDR3 covers 15 residues. CDR3 amino acids: CASSVDAGLENGYTF. The CDR3 DNA reads as TGTGCCAGCAGCGTAGATGCGGGACTCGAAAATGGCTACACCTTC.

V gene TRBV11-2 combines with J gene TRBJ1-1; no firm D call. There are 12 residues in the CDR3. The V gene's germline CDR1 is SGHAT and CDR2 FQNNGV. Between the trimmed V and J ends, which lost 7 bases and 4 bases, there was a span of 10 bases. CDR3 amino acids: CASTFGSTEAFF. The CDR3 DNA is TGTGCCAGCACCTTTGGCAGCACTGAAGCTTTCTTT.

This rearrangement joins TRBV7-3 to TRBJ1-2; 9 bases are shared with TRBD1. The CDR3 extends over 18 amino acids. Germline V gene sequence: CDR1 SGHTA, CDR2 FQGTGA. With V trimmed by 5 bases and J by 8 bases, 21 bases remained unmatched. CDR3 DNA: TGTGCCAGCAGCCCTTTCCCGATCACAGGGGGCGCGAGTAAGGGCTACACCTTC. Translating gives CASSPFPITGGASKGYTF.

In its sample, this clone was seen once. The chain is built from TRBV27 and TRBJ2-1; possible D gene TRBD2, 5 bases. The germline V gene has CDR1 MNHEY and CDR2 SMNVEV (reference sequence). Trimming shortened V by 5 bases and J by 7 bases, and 15 bases separated the two germline ends. The CDR3 runs 14 residues. Here the CDR3 reads CASSPQDWKNEQFF. In DNA, the CDR3 is TGTGCCAGCAGTCCCCAGGACTGGAAGAATGAGCAGTTCTTC.

The rearrangement links TRBV7-8 to TRBJ2-2, with D tentatively TRBD1 (5 bases). The length of the CDR3 is 14 residues. Germline CDR1 and CDR2: SGHVS and FQNEAQ. The ends were cut back, 5 bases at V and 9 bases at J, with 16 bases in the middle. The CDR3 bases are TGTGCCAGCAGCGCCACAGGCAGGGTCCGGGAGCTGTTTTTT. Its translation is CASSATGRVRELFF.

The chain is built from TRBV30 and TRBJ1-2; 9 bases are a match to TRBD1. Trimming cost V 6 bases and J 5 bases; bases outside gene matches: 7. In germline, CDR1 is GTSNPN, CDR2 SVGIG (reference sequence). This CDR3 has 13 amino acids. CDR3 region: CACQGTGRYGYTF. CDR3 bases: TGTGCCTGTCAGGGGACAGGGCGGTATGGCTACACCTTC.

This clone was seen more than once but under ten times. CDR3 in DNA: TGTGCCAGCAGCGTCGGGACCACACTTAGCGGGAGTCGACCCCTACGAAGCCTTTACGAGCAGTACTTC. Protein sequence: CASSVGTTLSGSRPLRSLYEQYF. This chain joins TRBV9 and TRBJ2-7, with TRBD2 matching over 9 bases. With V trimmed by 2 bases and J by 4 bases, 31 bases remained unmatched. This CDR3 region has 23 residues. Germline V CDR1 and CDR2: SGDLS, YYNGEE.

V gene TRBV2 combines with J gene TRBJ1-1, with a tentative D call TRBD1 (5 bases). V dropped 4 bases and J dropped 4 bases, with 10 bases sitting between them. Per germline, CDR1 SNHLY and CDR2 FYNNEI. The CDR3 is made up of 13 amino acids. CDR3 DNA sequence: TGTGCCAGCAGTGTGGACACAGGCACTGAAGCTTTCTTT. Encoded protein: CASSVDTGTEAFF.

The rearrangement joins TRBV6-1 to TRBJ1-5; D gene uncertain. V was trimmed by 9 bases and J by 1 base, leaving 7 bases between them. The CDR3 spans 12 residues. Germline loops: CDR1 MNHNS, CDR2 SASEGT. CDR3 DNA sequence: TGTGCCAGTCAGTTAAGCAATCAGCCCCAGCATTTT. Its protein product is CASQLSNQPQHF.

This clone was observed a few times. The chain links TRBV4-1 to TRBJ1-5; maybe TRBD1 (6 bases). Trimming took off 0 bases at V and 4 bases at J, with 16 bases between the two ends. This CDR3 comprises 17 residues. CDR1 and CDR2 from the germline V gene are MGHRA and YSYEKL. The CDR3 is CASSQDGPGHRNQPQHF. The CDR3 nucleotides are TGCGCCAGCAGCCAAGACGGTCCGGGACACCGGAATCAGCCCCAGCATTTT.

V usage is TRBV18 and J usage is TRBJ2-1, with 7 bases identical to TRBD2. V shed 6 bases, J shed 4 bases, and the junction held 6 bases outside the gene matches. The CDR3 totals 14 residues. Per the germline V gene, CDR1 is KGHSH and CDR2 is LQKENI. The CDR3 loop is CASSKSGTYNEQFF. The DNA for the CDR3 is TGTGCCAGCTCGAAGAGCGGGACTTACAATGAGCAGTTCTTC.

This chain links TRBV5-8 with TRBJ1-1; no clear D. Trimming took 0 bases from V and 0 from J, leaving 9 bases between them. CDR3 length equals 15 residues. Germline loops: CDR1 SGHTS, CDR2 YDEGEE. As DNA, the CDR3 is TGTGCCAGCAGCTTGGAAGGAGGGCTGAACACTGAAGCTTTCTTT. Translated: CASSLEGGLNTEAFF.

The CDR3 DNA sequence: TGTGCCAGCAGCCCAACAGGCCTTGCTGGGAATGAGCAGTTCTTC. Protein sequence: CASSPTGLAGNEQFF. The chain links TRBV7-9 to TRBJ2-1; a weak D match, TRBD1 (5 bases). The CDR3 spans 15 residues. The ends were cut back, 5 bases at V and 7 bases at J, with 18 bases in the middle. Germline assignment: CDR1 SEHNR and CDR2 FQNEAQ (reference sequence).

The table lists this clone with a count of one. The CDR3 DNA reads TGTGCCAGCAGTTTAGTAGACGATCTTTTAGCGGGAGGCCCCGATACGCAGTATTTT. Its translation: CASSLVDDLLAGGPDTQYF. The J gene is TRBJ2-3, the V gene TRBV27; 10 nucleotides line up with TRBD2. Germline loops: CDR1 MNHEY, CDR2 SMNVEV (reference sequence). Germline trimming cut 2 bases from V and 6 bases from J; bases unmatched to any gene: 17. This CDR3 spans 19 amino acids.

The rearrangement joins TRBV2 to TRBJ1-2, with D maybe TRBD1 (6 bases). There are 15 residues in the CDR3. Germline V gene data show CDR1 as SNHLY and CDR2 as FYNNEI. V shed 0 bases and J shed 0 bases, with 8 bases lying between them. Written as DNA, the CDR3 is TGTGCCAGCAGTGAAGCATCAGGGGCTAACTATGGCTACACCTTC. Its translation is CASSEASGANYGYTF.

This clone was counted only a few times. This sequence joins TRBV11-2 and TRBJ2-7, with 11 bases that match TRBD1. With V trimmed by 5 bases and J by 6 bases, 6 bases remained unmatched. In germline, CDR1 is SGHAT, CDR2 FQNNGV. The CDR3 sequence is 14 residues long. The CDR3 DNA follows: TGTGCCAGCAGCCCTAGGACAGGGGGCGGCGAGCAGTACTTC. Protein sequence: CASSPRTGGGEQYF. Full variable domain (outside the CDR3, taken from reference TRBV11-2 and TRBJ2-7): EAGVAQSPRYKIIEKRQSVAFWCNPISGHATLYWYQQILGQGPKLLIQFQNNGVVDDSQLPKDRFSAERLKGVDSTLKIQPAKLEDSAVYLCASSPRTGGGEQYFGPGTRLTVT.

The CDR3 coding sequence is TGTGCCAGCAGTTTATGGGGGGGGGCGGTGAACACTGAAGCTTTCTTT. Encoded protein: CASSLWGGAVNTEAFF. The V call is TRBV27, the J call TRBJ1-1, with TRBD1 as a possible D gene (6 bases). Germline lookup yields CDR1 MNHEY and CDR2 SMNVEV (reference sequence). The CDR3 is made up of 16 amino acids. The V gene lost 1 base and the J gene lost 0 bases, with 12 bases spanning the gap.

The CDR3 reads CASSFRDRGRGQPQHF. DNA for the CDR3: TGCGCCAGCAGCTTCCGGGACAGGGGTCGCGGTCAGCCCCAGCATTTT. The rearrangement joins TRBV5-1 to TRBJ1-5; 10 nucleotides align to TRBD1. V lost 2 bases to trimming and J lost 6 bases; unmatched junction nucleotides: 8. Germline V gene data show CDR1 as SGHRS and CDR2 as YFSETQ. The CDR3 length is 16 residues.

This chain connects TRBV4-1 to TRBJ1-1; D may be TRBD1 (6 bases). The germline gives CDR1 MGHRA, CDR2 YSYEKL. Trimming removed 0 bases at V and 1 base at J, with 21 bases between. This CDR3 is built from 19 residues. The CDR3 DNA is TGCGCCAGCAGCCAAGATAAGCGCCCTGACAGGTCCGAGAACACTGAAGCTTTCTTT. Translated, it gives CASSQDKRPDRSENTEAFF.

This clone was found a few times. Other DNA sequences of this sample code for an identical CDR3. The chain has TRBV29-1 and TRBJ2-5; 10 bases agree with TRBD1. V was clipped by 6 bases and J by 4 bases; unmatched bases: 5. Germline V gene sequence: CDR1 SQVTM, CDR2 ANQGSEA. This CDR3 spans 13 amino acids. This CDR3 is CSVDRGRGETQYF. The CDR3 nucleotides are TGCAGCGTCGACAGGGGGCGGGGAGAGACCCAGTACTTC.